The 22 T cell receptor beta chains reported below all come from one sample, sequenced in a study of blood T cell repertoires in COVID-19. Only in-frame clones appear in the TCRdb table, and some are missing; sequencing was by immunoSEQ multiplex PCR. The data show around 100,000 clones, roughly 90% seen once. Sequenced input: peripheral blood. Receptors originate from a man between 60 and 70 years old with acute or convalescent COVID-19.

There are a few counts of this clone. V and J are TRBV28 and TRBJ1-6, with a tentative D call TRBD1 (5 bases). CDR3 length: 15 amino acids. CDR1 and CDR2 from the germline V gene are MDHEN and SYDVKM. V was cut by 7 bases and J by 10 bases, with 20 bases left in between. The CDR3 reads CASIPGGRVWSPLHF. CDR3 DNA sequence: TGTGCCAGCATTCCTGGCGGCAGGGTTTGGTCACCCCTCCACTTT.

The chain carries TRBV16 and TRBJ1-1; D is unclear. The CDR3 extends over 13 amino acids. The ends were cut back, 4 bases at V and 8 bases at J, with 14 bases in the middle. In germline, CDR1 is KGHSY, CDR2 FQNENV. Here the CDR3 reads CASSPLMGGEAFF. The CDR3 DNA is TGTGCCAGCAGCCCACTGATGGGCGGGGAAGCTTTCTTT.

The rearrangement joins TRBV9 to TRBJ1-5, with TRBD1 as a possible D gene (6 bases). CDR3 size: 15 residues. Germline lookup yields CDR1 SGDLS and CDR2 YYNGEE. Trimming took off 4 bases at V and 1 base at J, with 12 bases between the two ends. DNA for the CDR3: TGTGCCAGCAGCCGATCAGGGGCAAGCAATCAGCCCCAGCATTTT. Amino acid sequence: CASSRSGASNQPQHF.

CDR3 in DNA: TGTGCCAGCAACCCTTGGGGGGAGTTTATCTACAATGAGCAGTTCTTC. Protein: CASNPWGEFIYNEQFF. The V call is TRBV28, the J call TRBJ2-1; D might be TRBD2 (6 bases). The CDR3 spans 16 residues. In germline, CDR1 is MDHEN, CDR2 SYDVKM. V was trimmed by 7 bases and J by 3 bases, leaving 19 bases between them. The whole variable domain, filled in from reference TRBV28 and TRBJ2-1, reads DVKVTQSSRYLVKRTGEKVFLECVQDMDHENMFWYRQDPGLGLRLIYFSYDVKMKEKGDIPEGYSVSREKKERFSLILESASTNQTSMYLCASNPWGEFIYNEQFFGPGTRLTVL.

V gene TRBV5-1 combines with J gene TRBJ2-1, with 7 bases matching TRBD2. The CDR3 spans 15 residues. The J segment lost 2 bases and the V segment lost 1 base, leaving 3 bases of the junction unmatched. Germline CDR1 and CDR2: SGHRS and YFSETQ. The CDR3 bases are TGCGCCAGCAGCTTGAGGGAGGGCCCCTACAATGAGCAGTTCTTC. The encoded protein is CASSLREGPYNEQFF.

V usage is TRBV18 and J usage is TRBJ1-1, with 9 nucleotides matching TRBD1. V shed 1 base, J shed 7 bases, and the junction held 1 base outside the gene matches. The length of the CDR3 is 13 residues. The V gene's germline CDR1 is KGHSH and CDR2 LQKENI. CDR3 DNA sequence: TGTGCCAGCTCACCACGGACAGGGGTTGAAGCTTTCTTT. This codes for CASSPRTGVEAFF.

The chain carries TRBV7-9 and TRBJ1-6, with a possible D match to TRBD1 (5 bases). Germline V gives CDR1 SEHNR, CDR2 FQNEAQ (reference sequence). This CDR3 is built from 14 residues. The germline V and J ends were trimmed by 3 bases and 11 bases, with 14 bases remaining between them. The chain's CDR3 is CASSFDWEGTPLHF. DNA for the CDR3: TGTGCCAGCAGCTTCGACTGGGAGGGGACACCCCTCCACTTT.

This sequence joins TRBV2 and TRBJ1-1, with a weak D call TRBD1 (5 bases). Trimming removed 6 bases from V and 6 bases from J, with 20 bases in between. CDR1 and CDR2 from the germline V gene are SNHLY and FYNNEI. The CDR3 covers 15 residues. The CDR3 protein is CASSPPTGRMAEAFF. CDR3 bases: TGTGCCAGCAGCCCCCCCACAGGTAGGATGGCTGAAGCTTTCTTT.

The CDR3 sequence: CASSFGLTGEEKLFF. For the CDR3, the DNA is TGCGCCAGCAGCTTTGGATTAACAGGGGAAGAAAAACTGTTTTTT. This sequence joins TRBV5-1 and TRBJ1-4, with 7 positions matching TRBD1. Germline CDR1 reads SGHRS; CDR2 reads YFSETQ. The CDR3 spans 15 residues. J lost 8 bases, V lost 2 bases, and 9 bases had no gene match.

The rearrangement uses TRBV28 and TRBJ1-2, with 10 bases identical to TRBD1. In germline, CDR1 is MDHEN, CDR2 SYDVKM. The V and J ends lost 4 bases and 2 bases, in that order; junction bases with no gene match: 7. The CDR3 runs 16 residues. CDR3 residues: CASSSPGTGENYGYTF. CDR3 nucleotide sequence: TGTGCCAGCAGTTCTCCAGGGACAGGGGAAAACTATGGCTACACCTTC.

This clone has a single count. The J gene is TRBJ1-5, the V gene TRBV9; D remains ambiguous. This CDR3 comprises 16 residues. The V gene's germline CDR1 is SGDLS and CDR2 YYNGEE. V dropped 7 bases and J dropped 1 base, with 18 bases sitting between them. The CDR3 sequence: CASSAGSSLSNQPQHF. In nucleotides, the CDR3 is TGTGCCAGCTCGGCAGGCTCGTCGTTAAGCAATCAGCCCCAGCATTTT.

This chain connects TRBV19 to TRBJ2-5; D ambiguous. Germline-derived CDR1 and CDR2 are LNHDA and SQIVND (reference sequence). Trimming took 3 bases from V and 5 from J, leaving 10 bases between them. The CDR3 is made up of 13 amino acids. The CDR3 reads CASSILRWETQYF. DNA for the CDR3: TGTGCCAGTAGTATCCTCCGGTGGGAGACCCAGTACTTC.

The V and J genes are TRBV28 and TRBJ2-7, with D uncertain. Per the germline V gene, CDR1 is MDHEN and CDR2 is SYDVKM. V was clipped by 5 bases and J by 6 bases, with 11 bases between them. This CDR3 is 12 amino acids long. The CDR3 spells CASSALRVEQYF. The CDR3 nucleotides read TGTGCCAGCAGTGCCCTACGGGTCGAGCAGTACTTC.

CDR3 sequence reads: CASSPRGTGELFF. As DNA, the CDR3 is TGTGCCAGCAGCCCTCGGGGGACCGGGGAGCTGTTTTTT. The chain joins TRBV14 to TRBJ2-2, with D possibly matching TRBD2 (6 bases). This CDR3 comprises 13 residues. CDR1 SGHDN and CDR2 FVKESK come from the germline V gene. Trimming took 4 bases from V and 5 from J, leaving 8 bases between them.

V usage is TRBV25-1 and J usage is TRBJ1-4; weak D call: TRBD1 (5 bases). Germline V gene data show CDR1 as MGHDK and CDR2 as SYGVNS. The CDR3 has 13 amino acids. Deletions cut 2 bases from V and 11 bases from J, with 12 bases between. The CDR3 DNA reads TGTGCCAGCAGTGAAATTGCGGGACGGAAACTGTTTTTT. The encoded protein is CASSEIAGRKLFF.

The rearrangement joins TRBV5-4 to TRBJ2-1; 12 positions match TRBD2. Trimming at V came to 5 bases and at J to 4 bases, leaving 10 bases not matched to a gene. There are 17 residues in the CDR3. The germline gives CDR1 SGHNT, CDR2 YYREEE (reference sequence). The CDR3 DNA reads TGTGCCAGCAGACCTTCTAGCGGGAGGGCCCAGTACAATGAGCAGTTCTTC. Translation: CASRPSSGRAQYNEQFF.

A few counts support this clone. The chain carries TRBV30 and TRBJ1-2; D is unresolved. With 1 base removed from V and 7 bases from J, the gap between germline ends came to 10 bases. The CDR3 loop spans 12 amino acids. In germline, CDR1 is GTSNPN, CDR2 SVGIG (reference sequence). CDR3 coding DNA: TGTGCCTGGAGTGGGGCCCCAGGTGGCTACACCTTC. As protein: CAWSGAPGGYTF.

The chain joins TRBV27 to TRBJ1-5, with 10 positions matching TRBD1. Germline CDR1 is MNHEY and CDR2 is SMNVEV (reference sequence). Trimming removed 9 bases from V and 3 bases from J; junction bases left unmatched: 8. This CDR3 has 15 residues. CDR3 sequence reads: CASHSGTGDNQPQHF. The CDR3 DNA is TGTGCCAGTCACTCCGGGACAGGGGACAATCAGCCCCAGCATTTT.

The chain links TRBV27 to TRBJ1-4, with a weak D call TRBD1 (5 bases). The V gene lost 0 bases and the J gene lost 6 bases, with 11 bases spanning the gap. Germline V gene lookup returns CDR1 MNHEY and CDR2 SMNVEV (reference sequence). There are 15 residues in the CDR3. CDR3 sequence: CASSLSGGVYEKLFF. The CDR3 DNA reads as TGTGCCAGCAGTTTATCGGGGGGAGTGTATGAAAAACTGTTTTTT.

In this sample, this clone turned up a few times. The CDR3: CATSDKLAGSFQETQYF. CDR3 sequence (DNA): TGTGCCACCAGTGATAAACTAGCGGGAAGTTTCCAAGAGACCCAGTACTTC. The chain recombines TRBV24-1 with TRBJ2-5; 10 bases fit TRBD2. This CDR3 comprises 17 residues. CDR1 and CDR2 (germline): KGHDR, SFDVKD. V gave up 3 bases and J gave up 1 base; unmatched junction bases: 7.

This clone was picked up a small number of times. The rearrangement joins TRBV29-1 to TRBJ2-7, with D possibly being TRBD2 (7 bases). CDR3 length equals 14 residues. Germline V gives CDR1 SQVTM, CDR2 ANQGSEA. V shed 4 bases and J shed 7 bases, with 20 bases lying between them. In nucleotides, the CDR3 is TGCAGCGTTGTATTAGGGGGGGCTTCTAGGGAGCAGTACTTC. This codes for CSVVLGGASREQYF.

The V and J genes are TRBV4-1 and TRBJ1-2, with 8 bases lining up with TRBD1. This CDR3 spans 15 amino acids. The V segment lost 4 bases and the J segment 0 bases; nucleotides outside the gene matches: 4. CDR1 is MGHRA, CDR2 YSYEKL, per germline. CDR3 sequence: CASSPGQGANYGYTF. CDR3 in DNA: TGCGCCAGCAGCCCCGGACAGGGCGCTAACTATGGCTACACCTTC.